This record covers a single T cell receptor (beta chain). The authors' processing: From reference gene primer amplification, estimates of nucleated cell counts were derived. The protocol was immunoSEQ multiplex PCR, while the TCRdb copy is restricted to in-frame clones and leaves out a portion. Clonal size and the V and J genes are those of that table, whereas D and trimming came from the DNA. The profile shows more than 140,000 clones, more than 70% of them singletons. This record belongs to a study of blood T cell repertoires in COVID-19. Study summary: Samples representing acute and convalescent COVID-19 were sourced from the United States, Italy and Spain. The analysed material was cDNA or gDNA that came from T cells, B-cell-depleted T cells, or PBMCs.

The CDR3 covers 17 residues. Germline lookup yields CDR1 DFQATT and CDR2 SNEGSKA (reference sequence). J lost 4 bases, V lost 3 bases, and 9 bases had no gene match. The TCR originated in a woman aged 55 to 70 with acute or convalescent COVID-19. The sequencing input was peripheral blood. The V and J genes are TRBV20-1 and TRBJ2-2, with 12 bases aligning to TRBD2. The CDR3: CSASGLAGSVGTGELFF. Here the CDR3 DNA reads TGCAGTGCTAGTGGACTAGCGGGGTCAGTTGGCACCGGGGAGCTGTTTTTT.